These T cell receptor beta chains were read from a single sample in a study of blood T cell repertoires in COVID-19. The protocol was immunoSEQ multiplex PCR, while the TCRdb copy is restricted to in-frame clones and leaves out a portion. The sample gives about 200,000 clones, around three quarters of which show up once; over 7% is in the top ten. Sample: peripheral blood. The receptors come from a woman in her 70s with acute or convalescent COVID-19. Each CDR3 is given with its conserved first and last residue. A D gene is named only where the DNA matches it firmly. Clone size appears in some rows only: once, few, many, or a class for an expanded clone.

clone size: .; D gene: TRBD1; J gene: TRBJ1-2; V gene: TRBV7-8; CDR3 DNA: TGTGCCAGCAGCTCTCAGGGCAACAGGGGGGGCTACTATGGCTACACCTTC; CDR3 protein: CASSSQGNRGGYYGYTF
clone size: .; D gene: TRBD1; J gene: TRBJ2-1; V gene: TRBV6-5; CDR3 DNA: TGTGCCAGCACAGGACAGGGGGGCTACAATGAGCAGTTCTTC; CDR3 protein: CASTGQGGYNEQFF
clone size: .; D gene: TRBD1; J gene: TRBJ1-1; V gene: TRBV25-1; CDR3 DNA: TGTGCCAGCAGTGCGGACAGGCCGAACACTGAAGCTTTCTTT; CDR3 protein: CASSADRPNTEAFF
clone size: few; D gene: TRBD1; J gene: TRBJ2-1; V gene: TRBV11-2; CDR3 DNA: TGTGCCAGCAGCACGAACAGGGGGCCCAACCCGGTGTATGAGCAGTTCTTC; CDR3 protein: CASSTNRGPNPVYEQFF
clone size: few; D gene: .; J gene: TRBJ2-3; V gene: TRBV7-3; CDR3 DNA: TGTGCCAGCAGCTATGGCCCCTCAGATACGCAGTATTTT; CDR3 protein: CASSYGPSDTQYF
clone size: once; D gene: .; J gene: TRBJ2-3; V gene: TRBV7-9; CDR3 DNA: TGTGCCAGCAGCTCCAGACTTGAAAGCACAGATACGCAGTATTTT; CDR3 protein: CASSSRLESTDTQYF
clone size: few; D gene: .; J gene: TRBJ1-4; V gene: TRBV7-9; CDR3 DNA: TGTGCCAGCAGCTTCTCCCATGAGGCTACTAATGAAAAACTGTTTTTT; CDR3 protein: CASSFSHEATNEKLFF
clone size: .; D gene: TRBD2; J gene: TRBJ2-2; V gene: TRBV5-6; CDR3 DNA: TGTGCCAGCAGCTTGGCCGGACTAGCGGGGCCCACCGGGGAGCTGTTTTTT; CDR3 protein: CASSLAGLAGPTGELFF
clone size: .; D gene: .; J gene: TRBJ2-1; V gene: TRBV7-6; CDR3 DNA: TGTGCCAGCAGCTCCAGGGCTTCGACCTACAATGAGCAGTTCTTC; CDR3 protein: CASSSRASTYNEQFF
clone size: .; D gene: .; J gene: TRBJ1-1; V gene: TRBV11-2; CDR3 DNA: TGTGCCAGCAGGGATTGGACATACAGAAACACTGAAGCTTTCTTT; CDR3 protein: CASRDWTYRNTEAFF
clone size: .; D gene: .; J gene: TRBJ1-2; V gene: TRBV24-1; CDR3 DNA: TGTGCCACCAGTGATTCAACAGCGGTAGGCTACACCTTC; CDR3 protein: CATSDSTAVGYTF
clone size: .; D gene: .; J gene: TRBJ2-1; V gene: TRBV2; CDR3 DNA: TGTGCCAGCAAGGTTCAGGGTTCCTACAATGAGCAGTTCTTC; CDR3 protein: CASKVQGSYNEQFF
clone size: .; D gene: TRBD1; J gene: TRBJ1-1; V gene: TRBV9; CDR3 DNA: TGTGCCAGCAGCGTAGTCACAGGGGGTAGGGCTGAAGCTTTCTTT; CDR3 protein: CASSVVTGGRAEAFF
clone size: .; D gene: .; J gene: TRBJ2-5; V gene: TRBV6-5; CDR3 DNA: TGTGCCAGCAGTTCGGAAGAGACCCAGTACTTC; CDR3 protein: CASSSEETQYF
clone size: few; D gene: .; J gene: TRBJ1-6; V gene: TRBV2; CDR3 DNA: TGTGCCAGCAGTGACTCCCAGGGGAAGTCACCCCTCCACTTT; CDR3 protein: CASSDSQGKSPLHF
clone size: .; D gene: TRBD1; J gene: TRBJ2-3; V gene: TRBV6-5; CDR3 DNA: TGTGCCATCGACAGGGATGGCACAGATACGCAGTATTTT; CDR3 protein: CAIDRDGTDTQYF
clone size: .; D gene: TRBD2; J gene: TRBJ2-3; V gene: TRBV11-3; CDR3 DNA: TGTGCCAGCAGCCTTCGGGCTAGCGGGACTAGCACAGATACGCAGTATTTT; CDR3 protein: CASSLRASGTSTDTQYF
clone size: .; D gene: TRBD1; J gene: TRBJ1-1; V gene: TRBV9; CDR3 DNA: TGTGCCAGCAGCCAGGGACAGTACACTGAAGCTTTCTTT; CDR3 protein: CASSQGQYTEAFF
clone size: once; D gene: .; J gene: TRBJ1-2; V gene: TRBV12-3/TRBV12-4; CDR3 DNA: TGTGCCAGCAGCCATCCCCAGGGGAGAGGCTACACCTTC; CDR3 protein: CASSHPQGRGYTF
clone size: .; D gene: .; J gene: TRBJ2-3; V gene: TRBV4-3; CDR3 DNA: TGCGCCAGCAGCCAAGGACTCTCCGGGGCAGATACGCAGTATTTT; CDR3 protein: CASSQGLSGADTQYF
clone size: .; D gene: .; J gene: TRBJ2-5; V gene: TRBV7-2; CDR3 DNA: TGTGCCAGCAGCCCCGGAAGTAGGGGGTCAGAGACCCAGTACTTC; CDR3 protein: CASSPGSRGSETQYF
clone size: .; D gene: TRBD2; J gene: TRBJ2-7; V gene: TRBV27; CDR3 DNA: TGTGCCAGCAGTCCTCAACTAGCGGGGGTGGGAGAGCAGTACTTC; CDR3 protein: CASSPQLAGVGEQYF
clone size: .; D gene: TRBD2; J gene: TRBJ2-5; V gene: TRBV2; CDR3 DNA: TGTGCCAGCAGTGAAGGGCTAGCGGGGGGTCCCGAGTACTTC; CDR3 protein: CASSEGLAGGPEYF
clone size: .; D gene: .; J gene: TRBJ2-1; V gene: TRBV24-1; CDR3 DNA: TGTGCCACCAGCGGGGGGCGCTACAATGAGCAGTTCTTC; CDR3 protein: CATSGGRYNEQFF
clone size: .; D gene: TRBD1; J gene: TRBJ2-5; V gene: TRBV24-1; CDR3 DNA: TGTGCCACCAGTGATAAGGGGGCGGAGCAAGAGACCCAGTACTTC; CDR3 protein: CATSDKGAEQETQYF
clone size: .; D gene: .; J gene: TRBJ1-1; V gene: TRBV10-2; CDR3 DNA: TGCGCCAGCAGCACAGGGATCACTGAAGCTTTCTTT; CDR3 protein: CASSTGITEAFF
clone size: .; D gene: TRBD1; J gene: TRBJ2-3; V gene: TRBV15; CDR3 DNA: TGTGCCACCAGCAGCCTCGACAGGGCTGATACGCAGTATTTT; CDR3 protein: CATSSLDRADTQYF
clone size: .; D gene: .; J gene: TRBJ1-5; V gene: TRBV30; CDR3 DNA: TGTGCCTGGAGTACAGGGAGTCAGCCCCAGCATTTT; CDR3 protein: CAWSTGSQPQHF
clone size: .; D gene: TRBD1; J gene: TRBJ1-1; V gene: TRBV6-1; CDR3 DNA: TGTGCCAGCAGTGAAGCTCTTCCAGGGGGCTACACTGAAGCTTTCTTT; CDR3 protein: CASSEALPGGYTEAFF
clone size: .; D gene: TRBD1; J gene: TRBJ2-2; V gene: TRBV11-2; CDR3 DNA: TGTGCCAGCAGCCCGGGGACAGGGGGGGACGGGGAGCTGTTTTTT; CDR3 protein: CASSPGTGGDGELFF
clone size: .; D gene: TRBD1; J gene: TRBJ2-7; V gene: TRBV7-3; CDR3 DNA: TGTGCCAGCAGCTTAGCCCCGGGGACAGGGGGCTACGAGCAGTACTTC; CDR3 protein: CASSLAPGTGGYEQYF
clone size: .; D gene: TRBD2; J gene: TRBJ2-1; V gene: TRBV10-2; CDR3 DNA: TGCGCCAGCAGTGGAAATAGCGGGGGGACCTACAATGAGCAGTTCTTC; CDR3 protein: CASSGNSGGTYNEQFF
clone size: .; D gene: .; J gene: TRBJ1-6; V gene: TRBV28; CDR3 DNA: TGTGCCAGCAGTTTCGCCAGTTCACCCCTCCACTTT; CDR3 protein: CASSFASSPLHF
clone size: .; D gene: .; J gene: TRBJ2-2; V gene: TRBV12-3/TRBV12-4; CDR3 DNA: TGTGCCAGCTGGAGTCGTTCTGGGGAGCTGTTTTTT; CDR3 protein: CASWSRSGELFF
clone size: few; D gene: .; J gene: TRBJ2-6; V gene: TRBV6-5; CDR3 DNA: TGTGCCAGCGCGCCCTCCTCTGGGGCCAACGTCCTGACTTTC; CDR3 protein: CASAPSSGANVLTF
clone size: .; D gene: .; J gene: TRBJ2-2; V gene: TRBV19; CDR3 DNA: TGTGCCAGTAGTATTTTGGGCCTCCTAACCGGGGAGCTGTTTTTT; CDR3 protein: CASSILGLLTGELFF
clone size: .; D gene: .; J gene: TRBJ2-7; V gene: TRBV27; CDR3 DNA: TGTGCCAGCAGTTTCGGAACAGGTTCCTACGAGCAGTACTTC; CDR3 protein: CASSFGTGSYEQYF
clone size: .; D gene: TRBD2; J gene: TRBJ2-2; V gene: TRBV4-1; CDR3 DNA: TGCGCCAGCAGCCAAGAGGAGGTAGCGGGGGGGAACACCGGGGAGCTGTTTTTT; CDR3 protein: CASSQEEVAGGNTGELFF
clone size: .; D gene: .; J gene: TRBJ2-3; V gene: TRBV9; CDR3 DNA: TGTGCCAGCTCCCCCCACGAGGCTAAGGATACGCAGTATTTT; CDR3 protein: CASSPHEAKDTQYF
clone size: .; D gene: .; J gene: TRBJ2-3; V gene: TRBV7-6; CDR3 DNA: TGTGCCGGCAGCCGCCGGTCTAGCGCTAACACAGATACGCAGTATTTT; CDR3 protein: CAGSRRSSANTDTQYF
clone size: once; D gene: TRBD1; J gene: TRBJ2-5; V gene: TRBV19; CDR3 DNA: TGTGCCAGTAGTCACGGCAGGGGGCTATCGGAGACCCAGTACTTC; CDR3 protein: CASSHGRGLSETQYF
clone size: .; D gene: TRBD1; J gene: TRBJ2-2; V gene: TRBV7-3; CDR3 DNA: TGTGCCAGCAGCCGGGACAGGGGCCTGGAGCTGTTTTTT; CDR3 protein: CASSRDRGLELFF
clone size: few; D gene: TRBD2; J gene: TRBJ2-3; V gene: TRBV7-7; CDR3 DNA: TGTGCCAGCAGCTTAGGGGGGGCTAGCGGGGGCACAGATACGCAGTATTTT; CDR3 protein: CASSLGGASGGTDTQYF
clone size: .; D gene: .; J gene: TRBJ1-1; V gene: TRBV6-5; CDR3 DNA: TGTGCCAGCAGACACCAGGGTGAAGCTTTCTTT; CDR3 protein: CASRHQGEAFF
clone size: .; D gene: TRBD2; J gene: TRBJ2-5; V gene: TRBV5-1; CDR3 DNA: TGCGCCAGCAGCTGGGCCGCAGCGGGGACCCAAGAGACCCAGTACTTC; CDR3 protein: CASSWAAAGTQETQYF
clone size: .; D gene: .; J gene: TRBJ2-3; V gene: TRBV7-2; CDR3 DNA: TGTGCCAGCAGCCGGGACTCTAGACCGACAGATACGCAGTATTTT; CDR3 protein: CASSRDSRPTDTQYF
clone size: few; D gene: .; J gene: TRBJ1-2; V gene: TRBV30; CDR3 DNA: TGTGCCTGGTACGGGGAAAACTATGGCTACACCTTC; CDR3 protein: CAWYGENYGYTF
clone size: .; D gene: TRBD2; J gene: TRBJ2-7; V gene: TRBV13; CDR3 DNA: TGTGCCAGCAGCTCCCCCCTCGGGACTAGCAGCTACGAGCAGTACTTC; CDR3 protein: CASSSPLGTSSYEQYF
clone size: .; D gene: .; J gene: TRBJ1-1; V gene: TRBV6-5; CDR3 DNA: TGTGCCAGCCTGAGGGTGAACACTGAAGCTTTCTTT; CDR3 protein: CASLRVNTEAFF
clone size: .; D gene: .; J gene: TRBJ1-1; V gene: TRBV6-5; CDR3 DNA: TGTGCCAGCAGGAATGGAGGTGGGTCGAACACTGAAGCTTTCTTT; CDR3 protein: CASRNGGGSNTEAFF
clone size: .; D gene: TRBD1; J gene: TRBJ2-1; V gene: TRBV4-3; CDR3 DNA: TGCGCCAGCAGCCAGGGACAGGGGAACTACAATGAGCAGTTCTTC; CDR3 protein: CASSQGQGNYNEQFF
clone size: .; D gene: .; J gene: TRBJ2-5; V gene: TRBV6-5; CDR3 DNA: TGTGCCAGCAGCTACCCTACTAGCATGGGGGAGACCCAGTACTTC; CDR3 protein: CASSYPTSMGETQYF
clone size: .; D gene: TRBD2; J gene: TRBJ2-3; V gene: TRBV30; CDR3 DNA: TGTGCCTGGAGACTAGCGGGGGGGAGCAGGACTAGCACAGATACGCAGTATTTT; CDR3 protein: CAWRLAGGSRTSTDTQYF